The 25 T cell receptor beta chains reported below all come from one sample, sequenced in a study of T cell repertoires in cytomegalovirus infection (dated by TCRdb to between 2018 and 2021). Sequencing took place on an Illumina HiSeq 1500. TCRdb handled the public reads itself, with Q25 trimming in fastp and clone calling in MiXCR, and kept productive beta chains. Every CDR3 protein is listed once, alongside the most common genes and DNA of its rows. This sample gives 630,000 or so distinct CDR3 sequences in total; 20% to 25% of them show up just once. 7.5% to 9% of the sample goes to the ten largest clones. What was sequenced was CD8+ T cells from PBMCs. The receptors stem from a human donor in good health (CMV status not recorded). Some clones in this sample may be carry-over from other donors' samples.

The chain links TRBV29-1 to TRBJ2-1; maybe TRBD2 (7 bases). Per germline, CDR1 SQVTM and CDR2 ANQGSEA. CDR3 length equals 15 residues. Between the trimmed V and J ends, which lost 6 bases and 2 bases, there was a span of 17 bases. CDR3 bases: TGCAGCGTCAAAGGGGGGGACTTGCCCTACAATGAGCAGTTCTTC. It translates to CSVKGGDLPYNEQFF.

This sequence joins TRBV5-5 and TRBJ1-2; 7 positions match TRBD1. The CDR3 is made up of 17 amino acids. V lost 0 bases and J lost 5; bases outside the gene matches: 13. Germline CDR1 and CDR2: SGHKS and YYEKEE (reference sequence). The DNA for the CDR3 is TGTGCCAGCAGCTTGGTTAGGGACAGCGCCCTGTATTATGGCTACACCTTC. It is translated as CASSLVRDSALYYGYTF.

The table lists this clonotype with a few counts. DNA for the CDR3: TGTGCCAGCAGCAAAGGACTAGCGGGGGGGCCAACAGATACGCAGTATTTT. Protein product: CASSKGLAGGPTDTQYF. The genes are TRBV5-4 and TRBJ2-3, with 15 bases matching TRBD2. The germline V gene has CDR1 SGHNT and CDR2 YYREEE (reference sequence). The CDR3 contains 17 residues. V was clipped by 4 bases and J by 3 bases; unmatched bases: 6.

The chain recombines TRBV7-9 with TRBJ2-1; D is unclear. Trimming left V 1 base short and J 6 bases short, with 10 bases between. Germline lookup yields CDR1 SEHNR and CDR2 FQNEAQ (reference sequence). CDR3 length: 14 amino acids. The chain's CDR3 is CASSLVVTINEQFF. The CDR3 bases are TGTGCCAGCAGCTTAGTGGTTACAATCAATGAGCAGTTCTTC.

As regards this clonotype: The CDR3 does not close with the conserved phenylalanine or tryptophan, likely indicating a read error. It is unclear where the CDR3 begins or ends on the DNA, so no DNA is shown, and the CDR3 is as TCRdb lists it. The chain has TRBV7-2 and TRBJ2-7; TRBD2 is taken as the D call from the table, unchecked against the DNA. CDR1 SGHTA and CDR2 FQGNSA come from the germline V gene. Termini included, the CDR3 measures 14 amino acids. This CDR3 reads CASSLASGEYEQYS.

The chain has TRBV7-6 and TRBJ2-7; TRBD1 matches 9 bases. CDR3 length equals 15 residues. The V segment lost 5 bases and the J segment 4 bases; nucleotides outside the gene matches: 9. Germline V CDR1 and CDR2: SGHVS, FNYEAQ. The DNA for the CDR3 is TGTGCCAGCAGCATAGGGGACAGGGACCCTTACGAGCAGTACTTC. Protein: CASSIGDRDPYEQYF.

This clonotype was counted many times. The chain is built from TRBV7-3 and TRBJ1-6, with D unresolved. This CDR3 spans 13 amino acids. Germline CDR1 is SGHTA and CDR2 is FQGTGA. The ends were cut back, 5 bases at V and 7 bases at J, with 9 bases in the middle. The CDR3 coding sequence is TGTGCCAGCAGCCGTCTGGAGAATTCACCCCTCCACTTT. Protein sequence: CASSRLENSPLHF.

V gene TRBV6-2 or TRBV6-3 combines with J gene TRBJ2-7; D remains unclear. CDR1 is MNHEY and CDR2 is SVGEGT in the germline V gene. The CDR3 is made up of 13 amino acids. V was pared by 7 bases and J by 5 bases, with 15 bases between. The CDR3 loop is CASIGRGGNEQYV. CDR3 coding DNA: TGTGCCAGCATAGGCAGAGGCGGTAACGAGCAGTACGTC.

This rearrangement joins TRBV11-3 to TRBJ2-1; 8 bases are a match to TRBD1. The germline gives CDR1 SGHNT, CDR2 YENEEA. V gave up 5 bases and J gave up 5 bases; unmatched junction bases: 11. There are 16 residues in the CDR3. CDR3 region: CASSQGAWTVNNEQFF. As DNA, the CDR3 is TGTGCCAGCAGCCAGGGGGCCTGGACAGTTAACAATGAGCAGTTCTTC.

V usage is TRBV12-3 or TRBV12-4 and J usage is TRBJ2-5; 10 nucleotides align to TRBD2. The CDR3 runs to 16 residues. V was pared by 5 bases and J by 5 bases, with 11 bases of the junction left unmatched. The CDR3 DNA reads as TGTGCCAGCAGTCCCCTTCAAGCGGGGGGGCTGGAGACCCAGTACTTC. It yields the protein CASSPLQAGGLETQYF.

As for this clonotype: This may stem from a read error, because a much larger clone lies one nucleotide away. The chain uses TRBV7-8 and TRBJ2-7; D might be TRBD1 (5 bases). CDR1 and CDR2 (germline): SGHVS, FQNEAQ. The CDR3 contains 13 residues. The CDR3 DNA follows: TGTACCAGCAGCTTAGGGGCTTCCTACGAGCAGTACTTC. Translating it yields CTSSLGASYEQYF.

V and J are TRBV28 and TRBJ2-3, with D uncertain. The CDR3 contains 19 residues. The germline V gene encodes CDR1 MDHEN and CDR2 SYDVKM. V was pared by 2 bases and J by 2 bases, with 23 bases between. CDR3 sequence reads: CASSLGGLTRIFYTDTQYF. In DNA form, the CDR3 reads TGTGCCAGCAGTTTAGGCGGTCTCACTCGAATATTCTACACAGATACGCAGTATTTT.

This chain connects TRBV14 to TRBJ2-7; TRBD2 agrees at 12 bases. From germline, CDR1 is SGHDN and CDR2 FVKESK. Unmatched junction bases numbered 4, after V lost 1 base and J lost 0 bases. The CDR3 has 17 amino acids. The CDR3, as DNA: TGTGCCAGCAGCCAAGGACTAGCGGGGGCGGACTCCTACGAGCAGTACTTC. Amino acid sequence: CASSQGLAGADSYEQYF. Full variable domain (rest looked up from reference TRBV14 and TRBJ2-7): EAGVTQFPSHSVIEKGQTVTLRCDPISGHDNLYWYRRVMGKEIKFLLHFVKESKQDESGMPNNRFLAERTGGTYSTLKVQPAELEDSGVYFCASSQGLAGADSYEQYFGPGTRLTVT.

The chain has TRBV20-1 and TRBJ2-7; TRBD2 matches 7 bases. V trimming: 0 bases; J trimming: 2 bases; junction bases outside the gene matches: 10. This CDR3 contains 16 residues. Germline V gene sequence: CDR1 DFQATT, CDR2 SNEGSKA (reference sequence). The CDR3 bases are TGCAGTGCTAGAGATAGGGGCGGGGGTTCTCCCTACGAGCAGTACTTC. It yields the protein CSARDRGGGSPYEQYF.

The chain has TRBV14 and TRBJ1-2; the match to TRBD1 covers 7 bases. CDR3 length equals 15 residues. Germline values: CDR1 SGHDN, CDR2 FVKESK. V lost 3 bases and J lost 4; bases outside the gene matches: 8. CDR3 DNA sequence: TGTGCCAGCAGCCAGCACTCCGGGACAGTCTATGGCTACACCTTC. This codes for CASSQHSGTVYGYTF.

The chain recombines TRBV7-2 with TRBJ2-1; 7 nucleotides line up with TRBD2. The V gene end was trimmed by 4 bases and the J gene end by 12 bases; junction bases not matched to a gene: 9. The CDR3 consists of 13 residues. CDR1 and CDR2 (germline): SGHTA, FQGNSA. The CDR3 DNA reads as TGTGCCAGCAGCTCGTGGCCGGGAGGCGGGCAGTTCTTC. Its translation is CASSSWPGGGQFF.

The rearrangement uses TRBV27 and TRBJ1-5, with D unresolved. This CDR3 contains 15 residues. The V gene lost 5 bases and the J gene lost 2 bases, with 13 bases spanning the gap. Germline V gene data show CDR1 as MNHEY and CDR2 as SMNVEV (reference sequence). CDR3 sequence reads: CASSMGWSRNQPQHF. CDR3 coding DNA: TGTGCCAGCAGTATGGGGTGGTCGCGCAATCAGCCCCAGCATTTT.

This clonotype was observed a handful of times. CDR3 sequence reads: CASSLVAREGAFF. CDR3 DNA sequence: TGTGCCAGCAGCTTAGTAGCCAGGGAGGGTGCTTTCTTT. This chain joins TRBV7-2 and TRBJ1-1, with D tentatively TRBD1 (5 bases). V shed 1 base and J shed 11 bases, with 14 bases lying between them. The CDR3 is 13 residues long. Germline CDR1 SGHTA, CDR2 FQGNSA.

This clonotype was seen repeatedly, ten times or more. The CDR3 DNA reads as TGTGCCAGCAGTCGATCGCAAGAGACCCAGTACTTC. It yields the protein CASSRSQETQYF. This chain links TRBV7-9 with TRBJ2-5, with D hard to call. V was cut by 6 bases and J by 2 bases, with 7 bases left in between. The CDR3 loop spans 12 amino acids. In germline, CDR1 is SEHNR, CDR2 FQNEAQ (reference sequence). Full variable domain (remainder filled in from reference TRBV7-9 and TRBJ2-5): DTGVSQNPRHKITKRGQNVTFRCDPISEHNRLYWYRQTLGQGPEFLTYFQNEAQLEKSRLLSDRFSAERPKGSFSTLEIQRTEQGDSAMYLCASSRSQETQYFGPGTRLLVL.

This clonotype was seen just once. The chain links TRBV25-1 to TRBJ1-4; the D is unclear. Germline CDR1 and CDR2: MGHDK and SYGVNS. V lost 3 bases, J lost 5 bases, and 10 bases lay in between. This CDR3 spans 14 amino acids. The CDR3 protein is CASSDGGRNEKLFF. CDR3 coding DNA: TGTGCCAGCAGTGATGGAGGACGGAATGAAAAACTGTTTTTT.

This clonotype was counted many times. The gene calls are TRBV7-9 and TRBJ1-1, with no clear D. The CDR3 contains 14 residues. The ends were cut back, 0 bases at V and 6 bases at J, with 11 bases in the middle. The V gene's germline CDR1 is SEHNR and CDR2 FQNEAQ (reference sequence). The CDR3 loop reads CASSLARGGAEAFF. The CDR3 nucleotides read TGTGCCAGCAGCTTAGCACGGGGAGGTGCTGAAGCTTTCTTT. Filled out from reference TRBV7-9 and TRBJ1-1, the complete variable domain reads DTGVSQNPRHKITKRGQNVTFRCDPISEHNRLYWYRQTLGQGPEFLTYFQNEAQLEKSRLLSDRFSAERPKGSFSTLEIQRTEQGDSAMYLCASSLARGGAEAFFGQGTRLTVV.

This clonotype turned up a few times. The rearrangement uses TRBV19 and TRBJ1-2; tentatively, D is TRBD1 (5 bases). V was trimmed by 5 bases and J by 3 bases, leaving 13 bases between them. CDR1 and CDR2 (germline): LNHDA, SQIVND (reference sequence). The CDR3 extends over 14 amino acids. CDR3 loop: CASSPQGSDYGYTF. In nucleotides, the CDR3 is TGTGCCAGTAGTCCTCAGGGTAGTGACTATGGCTACACCTTC.

Worth noting for this clonotype: This may be a read error: a much more frequent sequence differs by one nucleotide. This chain joins TRBV20-1 and TRBJ2-7; TRBD2 aligns across 11 bases. Germline CDR1 reads DFQATT; CDR2 reads SNEGSKA (reference sequence). This CDR3 spans 15 amino acids. This chain's CDR3 is CSAREETSGVYERYF. The CDR3 coding sequence is TGCAGTGCTAGGGAGGAGACTAGCGGGGTTTACGAGCGGTACTTC.

This clonotype has a handful of counts. The V call is TRBV7-9, the J call TRBJ2-7; TRBD1 matches at 9 bases. The CDR3 sequence is 16 residues long. CDR1 SEHNR and CDR2 FQNEAQ come from the germline V gene (reference sequence). With V trimmed by 0 bases and J by 3 bases, 6 bases remained unmatched. The CDR3 region is CASSLAPGQGIYEQYF. As DNA, the CDR3 is TGTGCCAGCAGCTTAGCCCCCGGACAGGGGATCTACGAGCAGTACTTC.

This clonotype was picked up many times. V and J are TRBV12-3 or TRBV12-4 and TRBJ2-2; D might be TRBD1 (5 bases). The CDR3 consists of 14 residues. The V end lost 3 bases, the J end lost 1 base, and 6 bases lay between the germline ends. This CDR3 reads CASSFQGNTGELFF. The CDR3 DNA reads TGTGCCAGCAGTTTTCAGGGGAACACCGGGGAGCTGTTTTTT.